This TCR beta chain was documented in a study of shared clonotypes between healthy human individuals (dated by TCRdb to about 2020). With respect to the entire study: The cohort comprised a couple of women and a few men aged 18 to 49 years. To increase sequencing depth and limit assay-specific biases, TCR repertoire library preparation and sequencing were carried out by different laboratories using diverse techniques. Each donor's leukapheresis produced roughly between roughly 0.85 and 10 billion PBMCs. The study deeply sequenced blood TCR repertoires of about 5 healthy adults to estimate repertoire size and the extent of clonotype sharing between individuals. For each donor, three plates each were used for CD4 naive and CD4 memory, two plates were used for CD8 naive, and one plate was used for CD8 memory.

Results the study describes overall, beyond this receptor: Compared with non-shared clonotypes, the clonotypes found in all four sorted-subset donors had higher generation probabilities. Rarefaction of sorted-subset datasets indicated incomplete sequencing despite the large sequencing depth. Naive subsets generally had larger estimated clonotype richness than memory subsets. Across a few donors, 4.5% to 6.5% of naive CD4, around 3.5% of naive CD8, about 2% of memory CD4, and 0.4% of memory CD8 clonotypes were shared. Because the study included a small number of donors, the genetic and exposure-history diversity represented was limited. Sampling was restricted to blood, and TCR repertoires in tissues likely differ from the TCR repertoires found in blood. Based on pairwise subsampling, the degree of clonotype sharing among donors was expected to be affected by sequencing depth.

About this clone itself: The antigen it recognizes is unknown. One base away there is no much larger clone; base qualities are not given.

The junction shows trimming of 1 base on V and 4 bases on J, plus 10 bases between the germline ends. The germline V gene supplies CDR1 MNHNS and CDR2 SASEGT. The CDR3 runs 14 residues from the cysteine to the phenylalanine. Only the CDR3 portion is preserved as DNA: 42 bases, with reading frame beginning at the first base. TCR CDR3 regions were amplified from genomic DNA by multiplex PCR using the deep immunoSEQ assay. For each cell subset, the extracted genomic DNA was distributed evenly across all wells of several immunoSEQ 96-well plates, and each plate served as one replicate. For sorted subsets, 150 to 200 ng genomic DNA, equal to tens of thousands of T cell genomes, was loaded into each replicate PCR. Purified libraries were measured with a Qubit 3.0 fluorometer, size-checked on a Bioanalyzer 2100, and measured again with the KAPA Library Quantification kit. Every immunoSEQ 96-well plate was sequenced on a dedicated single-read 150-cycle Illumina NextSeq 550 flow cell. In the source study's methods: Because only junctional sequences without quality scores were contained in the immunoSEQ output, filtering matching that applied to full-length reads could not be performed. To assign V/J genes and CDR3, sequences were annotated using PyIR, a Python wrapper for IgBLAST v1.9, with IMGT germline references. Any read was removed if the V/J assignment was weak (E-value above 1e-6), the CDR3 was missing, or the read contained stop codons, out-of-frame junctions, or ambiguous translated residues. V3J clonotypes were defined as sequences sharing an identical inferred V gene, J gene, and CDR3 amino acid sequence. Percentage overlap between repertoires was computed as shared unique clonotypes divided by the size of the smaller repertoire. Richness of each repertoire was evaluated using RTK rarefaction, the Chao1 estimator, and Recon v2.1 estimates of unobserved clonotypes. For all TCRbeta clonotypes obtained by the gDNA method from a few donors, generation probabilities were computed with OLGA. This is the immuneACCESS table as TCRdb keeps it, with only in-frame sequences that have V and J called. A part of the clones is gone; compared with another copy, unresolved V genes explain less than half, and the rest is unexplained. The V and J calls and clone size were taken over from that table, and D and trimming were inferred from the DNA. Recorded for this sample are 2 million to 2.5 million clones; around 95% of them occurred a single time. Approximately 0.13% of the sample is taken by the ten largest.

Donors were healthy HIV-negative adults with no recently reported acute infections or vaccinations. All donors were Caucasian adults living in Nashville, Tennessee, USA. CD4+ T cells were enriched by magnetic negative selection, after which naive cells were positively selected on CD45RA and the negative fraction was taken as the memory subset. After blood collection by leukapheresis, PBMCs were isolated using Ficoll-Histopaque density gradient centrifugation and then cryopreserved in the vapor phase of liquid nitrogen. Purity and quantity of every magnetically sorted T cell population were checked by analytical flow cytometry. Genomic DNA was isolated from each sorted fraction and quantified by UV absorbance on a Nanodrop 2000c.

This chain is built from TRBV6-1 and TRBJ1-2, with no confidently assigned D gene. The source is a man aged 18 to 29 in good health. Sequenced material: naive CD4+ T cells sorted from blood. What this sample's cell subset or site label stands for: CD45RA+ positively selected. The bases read TGTGCCAGCAGTGAAGAGATCGGAGCCTATGGCTACACCTTC. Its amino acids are CASSEEIGAYGYTF.